Detailed here is one TCR beta chain. What it binds is unknown. The source of the sample is a study of PD-1 blockade in classical Hodgkin lymphoma. Findings and caveats of the study: Repertoire differences lack defined causes, possibly disease activity or prior therapy.

Trimming at V came to 3 bases and at J to 5 bases, leaving 13 bases not matched to a gene. CDR1 is SGHRS, CDR2 YFSETQ, per germline. The CDR3 has 16 amino acids. TCRdb keeps only in-frame clones here, not all; method: immunoSEQ multiplex PCR. The sample carries around 50,000 clones, about 75% recorded once. Time point noted: cycle 4 day 1 (C4D1), after less than 7 weeks of nivolumab. Autologous stem cell transplantation was followed by relapse in every patient, and brentuximab vedotin exposure varied. The V and J genes are TRBV5-1 and TRBJ1-1; 7 bases are shared with TRBD1. Source: peripheral blood mononuclear cells (PBMCs), taken before the fourth cycle of nivolumab. The sequence was obtained from a human donor with classical Hodgkin lymphoma. The CDR3 DNA sequence: TGCGCCAGCAGCTACTCAGGGGGGGTATCGGAGACTGAAGCTTTCTTT. Amino acid sequence: CASSYSGGVSETEAFF.